This T cell receptor beta chain was captured in a study of blood T cell repertoires in COVID-19 (TCRdb year 2020). General notes on the study: Samples from collaborators originated in the United States, Italy and Spain and spanned both the acute and convalescent phases of COVID-19. The material from the prospective study consisted of cDNA or gDNA derived from T cells, B-cell-depleted T cells, or PBMCs. Sample metadata almost always included a de-identified subject ID, COVID-19 status, age in years and sex. Where HLA class I and class II types were available, the types were taken from metadata supplied by the sample provider, not from assay-based typing. Deeply sampled blood TCRbeta repertoires from subjects exposed to, actively infected with, or recovered from COVID-19 were included in the dataset. A freely available public database, intended as a resource for researchers studying the immune response to SARS-CoV-2, is where the repertoires were released. The samples were drawn from two sources: the first 160 participants of the ongoing ImmuneRACE study, and 1,254 subjects contributed by 6 global collaborators. Broad study findings and their caveats: The quantity of clinical and demographic metadata differed by source and by participant and was supplied without curation.

Collaborating institutions collected whole blood in K2EDTA tubes following their own protocols. For TCRbeta analysis, collaborators shipped samples in one of three forms: frozen whole blood, isolated PBMCs, or DNA extracted from either of those sample types. At the junction V is shortened by 7 bases and J by 0 bases; bases outside the gene matches: 8. The CDR3 has 15 amino acids, counting the end cysteine and phenylalanine. The retained sequence is limited to the CDR3, 45 bases, with the frame set at the first base. The germline V gene gives CDR1 as SNHLY and CDR2 as FYNNEI. TCRbeta CDR3 regions were amplified from genomic DNA using the immunoSEQ Assay, a bias-controlled multiplex PCR. Under the source paper's analysis protocol: Nucleated cell counts per sample were estimated from amplification of reference gene primers within the assay. Sequence reads were collapsed and filtered to measure the absolute abundance of every unique TCRbeta CDR3 rearrangement. For each sample, productive Simpson clonality was calculated as the square root of Simpson's diversity index over productive rearrangements. TCRdb mirrors the immuneACCESS table, restricted to in-frame sequences. Some clones are absent from its copies; in checked studies, under half trace to an unresolved V gene, and the reason for the others is unknown. V and J calls and clone size follow that table, whereas D and trimming were derived from the DNA. This sample comprises 65,000 or so clones, around 90% of them detected only once. 10% of the sample lies in the top ten.

Of note for this clone: What this receptor recognizes is not known. Base qualities are not at hand, and no much larger clone is one base apart.

The sequence derives from a human donor with acute or convalescent COVID-19. The donor label of this sample is uncertain. The sequencing input was peripheral blood. The chain uses TRBV2 and TRBJ2-7, and TRBD2 matches 8 of the central bases. The CDR3 region has the sequence CASIRGSGTSYEQYF. The nucleotides are TGTGCCAGCATTAGAGGTAGCGGGACCTCCTACGAGCAGTACTTC.